The following is a T cell receptor beta chain sequence with its context. The antigen is undetermined. CDR1 is MGHRA, CDR2 YSYEKL, per germline. The V gene lost 4 bases and the J gene lost 7 bases, with 10 bases spanning the gap. The CDR3 consists of 12 residues. The data belong to a study of shared clonotypes between healthy human individuals. Broader study findings: Memory subsets generally showed lower estimated richness than naive subsets. The researchers took only blood, and tissue repertoires probably look different.

Measured with immunoSEQ multiplex PCR; TCRdb has only the in-frame clones, and not every one. The sample has some 980,000 clones; roughly 72% are singletons. Sequenced: memory CD4+ T cells sorted from blood. As to subset: CD45RA-negative fraction. The chain carries TRBV4-1 and TRBJ2-5, with D unresolved. This receptor was identified in a man in his late teens or twenties in good health. This chain's CDR3 is CASSPSSGTQYF. CDR3 coding DNA: TGCGCCAGCAGCCCAAGCTCGGGGACCCAGTACTTC.